A selection of T cell receptor beta chains follows, all from one sample in a study of T cell changes during pregnancy in multiple sclerosis. The table came from immunoSEQ multiplex PCR; TCRdb's copy has only in-frame clones and leaves some out. This table holds about 58,000 clones, around 90% found once. The sequenced sample was CD4+ T cells from peripheral blood mononuclear cells, obtained after pregnancy. These receptors were taken from a female donor in good health, enrolled as a control in a pregnancy study. Both conserved end residues are part of each CDR3. The D gene is left open where the match is weak. Size values are once, few and many counts, or a class for expanded clones, and some rows have none.

j_call	clone_size	cdr3_length	d_call	v_call	cdr3_aa	cdr3_nt
TRBJ2-1	NA	15	TRBD2	TRBV27	CASSLPRGGNDEQFF	TGTGCCAGCAGTTTACCGCGGGGGGGCAACGATGAGCAGTTCTTC
TRBJ1-5	once	16	NA	TRBV5-6	CASSLGGLFGNQPQHF	TGTGCCAGCAGCTTGGGAGGTTTATTTGGCAATCAGCCCCAGCATTTT
TRBJ1-2	NA	13	NA	TRBV7-2	CASSLAGGYGYTF	TGTGCCAGCAGCTTGGCCGGGGGCTATGGCTACACCTTC
TRBJ1-4	NA	14	NA	TRBV7-2	CASSLEGASEKLFF	TGTGCCAGCAGCTTAGAAGGGGCGTCGGAAAAACTGTTTTTT
TRBJ1-1	few	14	TRBD1	TRBV30	CAWDWGQTFAEAFF	TGTGCCTGGGACTGGGGACAGACCTTCGCTGAAGCTTTCTTT
TRBJ1-2	NA	13	NA	TRBV30	CAWSVGQGWGYTF	TGTGCCTGGAGTGTCGGGCAGGGTTGGGGCTACACCTTC
TRBJ1-6	NA	14	TRBD1	TRBV5-1	CASSWDRGNSPLHF	TGCGCCAGCAGCTGGGACAGGGGTAATTCACCCCTCCACTTT
TRBJ1-2	NA	14	NA	TRBV10-3	CAISEGRDGYGYTF	TGTGCCATCAGTGAGGGGAGGGACGGATATGGCTACACCTTC
TRBJ1-6	once	16	TRBD1	TRBV5-6	CASSKWDSPILEPLHF	TGTGCCAGCAGCAAATGGGACAGTCCCATCCTTGAACCCCTCCACTTT
TRBJ1-3	once	18	NA	TRBV15	CATSREPVQKRRGNTIYF	TGTGCCACCAGCAGAGAGCCGGTTCAAAAGCGCCGTGGAAACACCATATATTTT
TRBJ1-5	NA	19	NA	TRBV5-8	CASSPPTVTERYSNQPQHF	TGTGCCAGCAGCCCCCCGACGGTAACAGAACGTTATAGCAATCAGCCCCAGCATTTT
TRBJ2-5	NA	14	NA	TRBV11-3	CASSLALAQETQYF	TGTGCCAGCAGCTTAGCTCTAGCGCAAGAGACCCAGTACTTC
TRBJ2-7	NA	12	NA	TRBV21-1	CASSSWPGQLLF	TGTGCCAGCAGCTCATGGCCGGGACAGCTCCTCTTC
TRBJ1-4	NA	15	NA	TRBV7-2	CASSSEGGGNEKLFF	TGTGCCAGCAGCTCGGAGGGGGGAGGGAATGAAAAACTGTTTTTT
TRBJ1-5	NA	11	NA	TRBV10-1	CEGTQLWPQHF	TGCGAAGGGACACAGCTTTGGCCCCAGCATTTT